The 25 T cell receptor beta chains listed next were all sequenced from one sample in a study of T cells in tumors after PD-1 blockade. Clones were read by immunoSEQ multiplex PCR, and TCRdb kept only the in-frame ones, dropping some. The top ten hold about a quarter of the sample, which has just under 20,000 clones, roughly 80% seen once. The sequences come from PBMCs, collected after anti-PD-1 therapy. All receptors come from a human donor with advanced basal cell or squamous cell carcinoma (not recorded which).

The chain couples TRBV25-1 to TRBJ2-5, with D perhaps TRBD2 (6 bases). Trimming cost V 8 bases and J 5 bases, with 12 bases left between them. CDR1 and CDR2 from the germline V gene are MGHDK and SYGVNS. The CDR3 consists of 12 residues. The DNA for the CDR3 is TGTGCCAGCTTAGGGCTAGCGGAGACCCAGTACTTC. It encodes CASLGLAETQYF.

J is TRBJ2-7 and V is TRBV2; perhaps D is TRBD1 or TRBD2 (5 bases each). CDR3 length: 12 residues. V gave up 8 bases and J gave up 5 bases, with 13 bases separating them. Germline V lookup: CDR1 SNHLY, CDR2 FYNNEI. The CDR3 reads CASLGLGDEQYF. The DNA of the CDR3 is TGTGCCAGCTTGGGTTTGGGGGACGAGCAGTACTTC.

The CDR3: CASHRTSALYNEQFF. The DNA for the CDR3 is TGCGCCAGCCACAGAACTAGCGCCCTCTACAATGAGCAGTTCTTC. V is TRBV10-2 and J is TRBJ2-1, with TRBD2 identical over 7 bases. The CDR3 length is 15 residues. With V trimmed by 8 bases and J by 3 bases, 10 bases remained unmatched. Germline V gene sequence: CDR1 WSHSY, CDR2 SAAADI.

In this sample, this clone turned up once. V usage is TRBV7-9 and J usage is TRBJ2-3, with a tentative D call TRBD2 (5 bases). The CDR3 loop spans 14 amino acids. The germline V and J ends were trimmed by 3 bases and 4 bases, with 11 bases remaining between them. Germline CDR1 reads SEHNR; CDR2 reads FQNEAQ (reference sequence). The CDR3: CASSFDTEADTQYF. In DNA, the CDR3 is TGTGCCAGCAGCTTCGACACGGAGGCAGATACGCAGTATTTT. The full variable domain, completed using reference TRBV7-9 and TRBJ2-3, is DTGVSQNPRHKITKRGQNVTFRCDPISEHNRLYWYRQTLGQGPEFLTYFQNEAQLEKSRLLSDRFSAERPKGSFSTLEIQRTEQGDSAMYLCASSFDTEADTQYFGPGTRLTVL.

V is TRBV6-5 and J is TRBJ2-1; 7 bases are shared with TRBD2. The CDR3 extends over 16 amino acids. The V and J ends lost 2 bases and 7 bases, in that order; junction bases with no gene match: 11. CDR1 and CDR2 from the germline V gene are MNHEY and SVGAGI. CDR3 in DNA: TGTGCCAGCAGTTACGGTGGGGAGGGCGGGAAAAATGAGCAGTTCTTC. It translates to CASSYGGEGGKNEQFF.

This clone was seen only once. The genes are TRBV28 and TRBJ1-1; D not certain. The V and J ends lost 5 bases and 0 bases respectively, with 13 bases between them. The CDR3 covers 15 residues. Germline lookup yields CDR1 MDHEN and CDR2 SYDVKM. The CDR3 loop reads CASSPPGSLNTEAFF. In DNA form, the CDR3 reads TGTGCCAGCAGTCCCCCGGGAAGTCTGAACACTGAAGCTTTCTTT.

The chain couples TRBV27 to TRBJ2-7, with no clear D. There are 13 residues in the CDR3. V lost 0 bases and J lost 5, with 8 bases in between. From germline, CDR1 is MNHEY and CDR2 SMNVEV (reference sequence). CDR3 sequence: CASSLSFVHEQYF. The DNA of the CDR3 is TGTGCCAGCAGTTTATCGTTCGTCCACGAGCAGTACTTC.

Here the CDR3 reads CASSLRGDSPLHF. In nucleotides, the CDR3 is TGTGCCAGCAGCTTGAGAGGCGATTCACCCCTCCACTTT. The rearrangement links TRBV5-5 to TRBJ1-6; D gene unclear. The CDR3 is 13 amino acids. In germline, CDR1 is SGHKS, CDR2 YYEKEE (reference sequence). V shed 1 base and J shed 8 bases, with 7 bases lying between them. Drawing the rest from reference TRBV5-5 and TRBJ1-6, the complete variable domain is DAGVTQSPTHLIKTRGQQVTLRCSPISGHKSVSWYQQVLGQGPQFIFQYYEKEERGRGNFPDRFSARQFPNYSSELNVNALLLGDSALYLCASSLRGDSPLHFGNGTRLTVT.

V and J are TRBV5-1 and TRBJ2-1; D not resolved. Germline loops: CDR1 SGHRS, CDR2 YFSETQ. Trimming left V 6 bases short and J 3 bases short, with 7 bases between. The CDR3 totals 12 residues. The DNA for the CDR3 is TGCGCCAGCACTTGGAACTACAATGAGCAGTTCTTC. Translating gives CASTWNYNEQFF. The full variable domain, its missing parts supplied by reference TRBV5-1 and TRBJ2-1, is KAGVTQTPRYLIKTRGQQVTLSCSPISGHRSVSWYQQTPGQGLQFLFEYFSETQRNKGNFPGRFSGRQFSNSRSEMNVSTLELGDSALYLCASTWNYNEQFFGPGTRLTVL.

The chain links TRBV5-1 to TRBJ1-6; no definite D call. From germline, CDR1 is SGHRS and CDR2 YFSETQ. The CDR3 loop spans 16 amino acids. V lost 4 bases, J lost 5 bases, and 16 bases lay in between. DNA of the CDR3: TGCGCCAGCAGCCCGGTGGGCGGGGTGAATAATTCACCCCTCCACTTT. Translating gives CASSPVGGVNNSPLHF.

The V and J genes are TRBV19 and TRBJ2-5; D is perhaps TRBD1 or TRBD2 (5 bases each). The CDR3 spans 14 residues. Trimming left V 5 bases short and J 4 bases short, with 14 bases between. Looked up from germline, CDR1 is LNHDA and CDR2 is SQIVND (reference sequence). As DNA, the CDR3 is TGTGCCAGTAGTCCGCTGGGACGGCGAGAGACCCAGTACTTC. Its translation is CASSPLGRRETQYF.

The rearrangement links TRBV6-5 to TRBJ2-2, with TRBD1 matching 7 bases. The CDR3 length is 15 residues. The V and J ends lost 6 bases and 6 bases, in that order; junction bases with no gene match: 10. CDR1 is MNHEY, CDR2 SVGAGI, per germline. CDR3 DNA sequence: TGTGCCAGCAGACGCCGGACAGGTTCTCCCGGGGAGCTGTTTTTT. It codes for CASRRRTGSPGELFF.

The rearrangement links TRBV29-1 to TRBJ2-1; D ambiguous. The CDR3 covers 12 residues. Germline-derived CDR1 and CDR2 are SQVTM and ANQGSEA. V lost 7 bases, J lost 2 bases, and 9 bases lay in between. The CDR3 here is CSGGRAYNEQFF. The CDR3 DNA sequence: TGCAGCGGTGGGCGCGCCTACAATGAGCAGTTCTTC.

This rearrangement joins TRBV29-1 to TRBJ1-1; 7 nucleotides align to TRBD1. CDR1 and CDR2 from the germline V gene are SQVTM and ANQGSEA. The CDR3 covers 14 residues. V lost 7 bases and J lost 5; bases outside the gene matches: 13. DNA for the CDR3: TGCAGCGCCAAACAGACAGGGTATGGGACTGAAGCTTTCTTT. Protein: CSAKQTGYGTEAFF. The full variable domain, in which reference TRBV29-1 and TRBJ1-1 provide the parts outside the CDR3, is SAVISQKPSRDICQRGTSLTIQCQVDSQVTMMFWYRQQPGQSLTLIATANQGSEATYESGFVIDKFPISRPNLTFSTLTVSNMSPEDSSIYLCSAKQTGYGTEAFFGQGTRLTVV.

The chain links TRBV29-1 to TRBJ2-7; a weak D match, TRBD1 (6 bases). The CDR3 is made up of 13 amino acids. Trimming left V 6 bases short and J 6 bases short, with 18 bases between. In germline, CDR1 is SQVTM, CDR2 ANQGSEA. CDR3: CSVRLTGGVEQYF. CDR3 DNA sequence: TGCAGCGTAAGACTGACAGGAGGTGTCGAGCAGTACTTC.

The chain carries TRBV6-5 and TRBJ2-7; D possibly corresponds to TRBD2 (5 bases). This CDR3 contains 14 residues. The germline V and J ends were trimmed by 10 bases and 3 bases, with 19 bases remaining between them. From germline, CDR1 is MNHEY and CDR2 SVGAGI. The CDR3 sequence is CATHPGSEYYEQYF. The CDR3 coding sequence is TGTGCCACCCACCCGGGGAGCGAGTACTACGAGCAGTACTTC.

The CDR3 DNA reads as TGTGCCAGCAGCTTAGGCCAGCAAGAGACCCAGTACTTC. Translated: CASSLGQQETQYF. The chain employs TRBV7-2 and TRBJ2-5; D gene ambiguous. The V end lost 1 base, the J end lost 2 bases, and 5 bases lay between the germline ends. Germline V gene data show CDR1 as SGHTA and CDR2 as FQGNSA. CDR3 size: 13 residues.

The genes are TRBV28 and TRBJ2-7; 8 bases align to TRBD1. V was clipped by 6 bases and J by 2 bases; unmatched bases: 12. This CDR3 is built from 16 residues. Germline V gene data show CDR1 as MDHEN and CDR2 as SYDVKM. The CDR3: CASRVPPGTGTYEQYF. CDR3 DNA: TGTGCCAGCAGAGTTCCACCTGGGACAGGTACCTACGAGCAGTACTTC.

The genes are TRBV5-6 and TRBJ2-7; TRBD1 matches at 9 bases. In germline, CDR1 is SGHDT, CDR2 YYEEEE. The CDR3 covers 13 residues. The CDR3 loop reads CASGQGDSYEQYF. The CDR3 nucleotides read TGTGCTTCGGGACAGGGTGACTCCTACGAGCAGTACTTC. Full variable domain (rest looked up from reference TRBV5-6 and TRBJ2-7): DAGVTQSPTHLIKTRGQQVTLRCSPKSGHDTVSWYQQALGQGPQFIFQYYEEEERQRGNFPDRFSGHQFPNYSSELNVNALLLGDSALYLCASGQGDSYEQYFGPGTRLTVT.

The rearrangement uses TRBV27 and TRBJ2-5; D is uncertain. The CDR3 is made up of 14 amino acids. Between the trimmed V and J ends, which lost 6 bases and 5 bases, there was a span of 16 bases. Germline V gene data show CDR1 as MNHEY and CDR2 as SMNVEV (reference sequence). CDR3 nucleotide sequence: TGTGCCAGCAGGCCTAACATTGGTATGGAGACCCAGTACTTC. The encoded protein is CASRPNIGMETQYF.

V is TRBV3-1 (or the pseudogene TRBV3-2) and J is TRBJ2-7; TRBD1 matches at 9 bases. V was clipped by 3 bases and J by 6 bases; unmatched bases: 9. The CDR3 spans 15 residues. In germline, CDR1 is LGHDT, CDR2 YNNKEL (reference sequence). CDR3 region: CASSHGGTGRCEQYF. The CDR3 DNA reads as TGTGCCAGCAGCCACGGGGGGACAGGGAGGTGCGAGCAGTACTTC.

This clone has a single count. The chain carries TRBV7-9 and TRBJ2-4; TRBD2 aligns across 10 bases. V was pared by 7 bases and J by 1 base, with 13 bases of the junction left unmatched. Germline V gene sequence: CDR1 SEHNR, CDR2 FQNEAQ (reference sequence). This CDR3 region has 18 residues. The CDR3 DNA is TGTGCCAGCACCCCCGGCGGGACTAGCGTTTTGGCCAAAAACATTCAGTACTTC. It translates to CASTPGGTSVLAKNIQYF.

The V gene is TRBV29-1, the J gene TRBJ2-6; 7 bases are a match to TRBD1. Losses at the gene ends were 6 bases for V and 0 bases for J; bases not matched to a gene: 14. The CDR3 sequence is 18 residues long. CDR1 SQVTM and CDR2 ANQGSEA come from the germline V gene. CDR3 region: CSVETTGVGPSGANVLTF. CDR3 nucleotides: TGCAGCGTAGAAACAACAGGGGTGGGGCCCTCTGGGGCCAACGTCCTGACTTTC.

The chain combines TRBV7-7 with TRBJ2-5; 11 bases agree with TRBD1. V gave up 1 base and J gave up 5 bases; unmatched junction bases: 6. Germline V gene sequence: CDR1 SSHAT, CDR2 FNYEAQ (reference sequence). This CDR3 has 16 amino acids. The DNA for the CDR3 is TGTGCCAGCAGCTTAGGGACAGGGGGCTCGGAGGAGACCCAGTACTTC. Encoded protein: CASSLGTGGSEETQYF.

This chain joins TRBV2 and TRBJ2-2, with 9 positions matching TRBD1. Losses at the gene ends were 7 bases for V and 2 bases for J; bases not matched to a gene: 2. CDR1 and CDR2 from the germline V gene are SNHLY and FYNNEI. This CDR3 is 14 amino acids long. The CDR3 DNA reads TGTGCCAGCATGGGACAGGGTAACACCGGGGAGCTGTTTTTT. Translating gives CASMGQGNTGELFF. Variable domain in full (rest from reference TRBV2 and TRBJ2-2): EPEVTQTPSHQVTQMGQEVILRCVPISNHLYFYWYRQILGQKVEFLVSFYNNEISEKSEIFDDQFSVERPDGSNFTLKIRSTKLEDSAMYFCASMGQGNTGELFFGEGSRLTVL.